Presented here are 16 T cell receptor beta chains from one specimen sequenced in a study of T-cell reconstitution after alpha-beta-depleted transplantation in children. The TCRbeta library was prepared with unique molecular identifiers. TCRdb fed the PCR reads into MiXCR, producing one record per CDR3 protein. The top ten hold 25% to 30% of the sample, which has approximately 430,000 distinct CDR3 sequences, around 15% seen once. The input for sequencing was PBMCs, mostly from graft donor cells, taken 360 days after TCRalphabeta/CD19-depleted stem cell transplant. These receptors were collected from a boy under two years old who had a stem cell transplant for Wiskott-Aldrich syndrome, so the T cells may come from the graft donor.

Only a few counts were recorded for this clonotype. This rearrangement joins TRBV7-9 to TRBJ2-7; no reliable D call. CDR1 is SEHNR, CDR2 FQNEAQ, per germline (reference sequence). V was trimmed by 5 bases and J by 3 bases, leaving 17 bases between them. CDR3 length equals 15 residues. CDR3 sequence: CASSRVVGVFYEQYF. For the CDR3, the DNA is TGTGCCAGCAGCCGCGTGGTCGGCGTCTTCTACGAGCAGTACTTC.

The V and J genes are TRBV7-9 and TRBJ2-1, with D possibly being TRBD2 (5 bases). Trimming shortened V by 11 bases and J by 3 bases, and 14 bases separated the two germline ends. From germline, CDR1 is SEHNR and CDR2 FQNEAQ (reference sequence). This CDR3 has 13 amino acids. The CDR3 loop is CAGGGTYYNEQFF. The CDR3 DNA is TGTGCCGGAGGCGGAACCTACTACAATGAGCAGTTCTTC.

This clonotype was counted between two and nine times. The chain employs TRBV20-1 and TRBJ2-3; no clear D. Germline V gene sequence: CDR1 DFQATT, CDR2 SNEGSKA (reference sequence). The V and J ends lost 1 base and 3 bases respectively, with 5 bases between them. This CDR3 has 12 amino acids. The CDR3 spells CSARVTTDTQYF. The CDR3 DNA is TGCAGTGCTAGAGTGACGACAGATACGCAGTATTTT.

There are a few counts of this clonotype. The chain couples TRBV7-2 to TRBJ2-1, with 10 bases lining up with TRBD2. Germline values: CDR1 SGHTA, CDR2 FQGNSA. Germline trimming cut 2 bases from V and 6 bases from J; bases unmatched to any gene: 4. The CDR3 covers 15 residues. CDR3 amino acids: CASSLKAGGRNEQFF. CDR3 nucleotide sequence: TGTGCCAGCAGCTTAAAAGCGGGAGGGCGCAATGAGCAGTTCTTC.

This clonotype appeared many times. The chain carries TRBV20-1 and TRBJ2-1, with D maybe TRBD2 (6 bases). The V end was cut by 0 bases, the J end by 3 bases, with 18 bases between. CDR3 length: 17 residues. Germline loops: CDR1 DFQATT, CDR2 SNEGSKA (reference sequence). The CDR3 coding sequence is TGCAGTGCTAGAGACATAACCCGGGGGAACTTCTACAATGAGCAGTTCTTC. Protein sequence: CSARDITRGNFYNEQFF.

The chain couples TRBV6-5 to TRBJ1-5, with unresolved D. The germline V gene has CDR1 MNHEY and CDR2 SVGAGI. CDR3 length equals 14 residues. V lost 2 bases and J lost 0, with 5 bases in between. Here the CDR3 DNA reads TGTGCCAGCAGTTACAGGGATAGCAATCAGCCCCAGCATTTT. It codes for CASSYRDSNQPQHF.

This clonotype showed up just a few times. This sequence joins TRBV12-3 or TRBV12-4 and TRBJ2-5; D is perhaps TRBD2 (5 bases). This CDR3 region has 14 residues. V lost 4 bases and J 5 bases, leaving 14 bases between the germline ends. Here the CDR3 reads CASSSDFPEETQYF. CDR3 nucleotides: TGTGCCAGCAGTTCGGACTTCCCGGAGGAGACCCAGTACTTC.

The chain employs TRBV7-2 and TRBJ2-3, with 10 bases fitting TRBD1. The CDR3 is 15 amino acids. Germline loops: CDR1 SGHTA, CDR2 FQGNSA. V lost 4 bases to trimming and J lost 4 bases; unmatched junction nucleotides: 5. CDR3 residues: CASSSDRGRADTQYF. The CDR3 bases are TGTGCCAGCAGCTCGGACAGGGGGAGGGCAGATACGCAGTATTTT.

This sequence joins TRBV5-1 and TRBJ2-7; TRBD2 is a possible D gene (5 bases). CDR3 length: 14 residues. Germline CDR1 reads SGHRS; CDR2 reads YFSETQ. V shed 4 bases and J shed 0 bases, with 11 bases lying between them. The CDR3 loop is CASSKRAGSYEQYF. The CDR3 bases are TGCGCCAGCAGCAAGCGTGCGGGCTCCTACGAGCAGTACTTC.

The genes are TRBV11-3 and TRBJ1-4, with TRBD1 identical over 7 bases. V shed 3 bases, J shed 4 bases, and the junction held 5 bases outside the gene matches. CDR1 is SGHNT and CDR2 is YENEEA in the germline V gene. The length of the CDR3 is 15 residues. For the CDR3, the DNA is TGTGCCAGCAGCTTCTCGACAGGGATTAATGAAAAACTGTTTTTT. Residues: CASSFSTGINEKLFF.

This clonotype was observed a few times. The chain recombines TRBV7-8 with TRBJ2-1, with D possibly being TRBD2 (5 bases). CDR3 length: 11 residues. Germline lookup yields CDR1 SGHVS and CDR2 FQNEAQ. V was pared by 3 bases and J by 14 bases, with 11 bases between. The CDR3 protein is CASSLGAGEFF. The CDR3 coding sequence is TGTGCCAGCAGCTTGGGAGCTGGGGAGTTCTTC.

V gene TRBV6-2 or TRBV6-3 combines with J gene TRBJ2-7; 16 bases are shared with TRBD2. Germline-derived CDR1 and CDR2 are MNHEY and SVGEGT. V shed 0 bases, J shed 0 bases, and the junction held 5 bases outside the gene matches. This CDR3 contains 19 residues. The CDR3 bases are TGTGCCAGCAGTTACTCGTTGGGACTAGCGGGAGGGCTCTCCTACGAGCAGTACTTC. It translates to CASSYSLGLAGGLSYEQYF.

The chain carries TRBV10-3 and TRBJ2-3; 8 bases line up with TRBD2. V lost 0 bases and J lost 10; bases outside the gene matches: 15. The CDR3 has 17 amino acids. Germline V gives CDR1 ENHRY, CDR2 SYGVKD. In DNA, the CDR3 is TGTGCCATCAGTGAGTCGGAAAGCGGGGGCCCTGCGGGATCGCAGTATTTT. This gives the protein CAISESESGGPAGSQYF.

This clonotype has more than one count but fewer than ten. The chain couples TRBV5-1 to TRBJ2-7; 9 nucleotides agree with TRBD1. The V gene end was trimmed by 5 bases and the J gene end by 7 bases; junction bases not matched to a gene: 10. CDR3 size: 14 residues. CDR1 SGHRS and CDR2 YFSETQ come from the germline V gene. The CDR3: CASRDTGGSSEQYF. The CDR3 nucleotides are TGCGCCAGCAGAGACACAGGGGGCTCATCAGAGCAGTACTTC.

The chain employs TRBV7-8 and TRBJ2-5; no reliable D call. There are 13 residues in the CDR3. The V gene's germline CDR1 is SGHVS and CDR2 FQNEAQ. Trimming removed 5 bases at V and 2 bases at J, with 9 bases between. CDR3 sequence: CASSRSRQETQYF. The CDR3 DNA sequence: TGTGCCAGCAGCCGGAGCAGGCAAGAGACCCAGTACTTC.

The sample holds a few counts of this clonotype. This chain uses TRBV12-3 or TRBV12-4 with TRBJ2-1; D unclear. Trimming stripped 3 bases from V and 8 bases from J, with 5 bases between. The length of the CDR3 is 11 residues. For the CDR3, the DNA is TGTGCCAGCAGTTTGTTCGATGAGCAGTTCTTC. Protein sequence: CASSLFDEQFF.